The present T cell receptor (beta chain) was sequenced within a study of post-analysis software for immune sequencing data (dated by TCRdb to about 2015). Broadly, across the study: Recorded disease courses included relapsing-remitting, secondary progressive and progressive-relapsing multiple sclerosis, with some patients lacking subtype annotation. The multiple sclerosis patient repertoires were compared with more than 9 previously published healthy control repertoires from donors aged about 6 to 28 years. A subset of samples was prepared in parallel using single-end sample barcoding, then pooled and co-amplified after Illumina adapter ligation. Paper-wide results and their limitations: When samples were clustered directly using the F measure, samples prepared in the same batch co-clustered strongly, which prompted a batch-effect correction. Significantly lower normalized Chao1 diversity was found in multiple sclerosis patients than in controls, suggesting substantial peripheral T-cell clonal expansion. The multiple sclerosis patient group was slightly younger than the control group. Patients showed significantly higher frequencies than controls for a handful of TRBV segments, among them TRBV5-6, TRBV5-1 and TRBV20-1.

TCR beta repertoires were profiled from peripheral blood of about a dozen young patients with multiple sclerosis to demonstrate the VDJtools post-analysis software. The multiple sclerosis patients were children and adolescents ranging in age from roughly 6 to 15 years. Library generation was performed with PCR. For sequencing, an Illumina HiSeq 2500 was employed. To reduce PCR and sequencing biases, unique molecular identifiers were built into the TCR beta cDNA libraries. Approximately 500,000 cDNA molecules were obtained per 1 to 10 million input T cells, so each molecule approximated one T cell. The same protocol used for the earlier healthy control dataset was applied to prepare and sequence the patient libraries. Within a given batch, samples were prepared together, multiplexed and sequenced on the same HiSeq lane. The original methods were these. MIGEC handled the raw barcoded reads, throwing out single-read molecular identifier groups before consensus assembly and CDR3 extraction. Clonotype tables were post-analysed with VDJtools, and diversity was normalized by down-sampling all datasets to the smallest sample size. To correct batch-related cross-sample contamination, repertoire overlap clustering matched CDR3 amino acid sequences but not nucleotide sequences. TCRdb cleaned the public reads at Q25 with fastp, built clones with MiXCR and kept in-frame beta chains. For every CDR3 protein sequence, its rows merge into one entry that carries the most common genes and DNA. TCRdb's processing, not the study's, gives the V and J calls here. The sample contains roughly 410,000 distinct CDR3 sequences, approximately 33% of them found a single time. The ten most abundant clones make up roughly 13% of the sample.

Trimming removed 3 bases from V and 12 bases from J; the gene matches leave 4 bases unexplained. CDR1 SQVTM and CDR2 ANQGSEA were looked up in the germline V gene. The CDR3 goes from the cysteine to the phenylalanine over 11 residues. CDR3 DNA is the only sequence kept; it has 33 bases, read in frame from the first base. For this clonotype: No antigen is known for it. No per-base quality is available; no much larger clone lies one base away.

The receptor chain draws on TRBV29-1 and TRBJ2-5; 10 central nucleotides agree with TRBD1. What was sequenced was blood. The clonotype was recovered from a girl between 10 and 17 years old with multiple sclerosis. In nucleotide form, the sequence is TGCAGCGTTGAGGCCGGGACAGGGGAGTACTTC. Its protein is CSVEAGTGEYF.